What follows describes a single T cell receptor (beta chain). These data belong to a study of blood T cell repertoires in COVID-19. Turning to the study itself: Spain, Italy and the United States supplied samples that represented acute and convalescent COVID-19. The analysed material was cDNA or gDNA that came from T cells, B-cell-depleted T cells, or PBMCs.

Authors' methods: Nucleated cell counts were estimated from reference gene primer amplification. Generated by immunoSEQ multiplex PCR, the TCRdb table keeps only in-frame clones and is missing some. V, J and clone size are taken as reported in that table, and D and trimming were inferred from the DNA itself. The sample lists over 150,000 clones; around 83% were seen once. CDR1 is MNHEY, CDR2 SMNVEV, per germline (reference sequence). CDR3 length: 18 amino acids. V lost 3 bases and J lost 2; bases outside the gene matches: 12. This clonotype originated in an older woman with acute or convalescent COVID-19. Sequencing was performed on peripheral blood. V and J are TRBV27 and TRBJ2-1; 8 bases line up with TRBD2. In DNA, the CDR3 is TGTGCCAGCAGTTTGGGGCGGGGGGCGATTTCTGCCTACAATGAGCAGTTCTTC. This sequence encodes CASSLGRGAISAYNEQFF.